One and the same sample provided the 14 T cell receptor beta chains below, sequenced in a study of T cell repertoires in cytomegalovirus infection. Via MiXCR, TCRdb re-called the reads, giving one row per CDR3 protein. Of 750,000 to 950,000 distinct CDR3 sequences in the sample, 25% to 35% were seen once. Which antigens these TCRs recognize remains unknown. The source material was cultured CD8+ T cells from PBMCs, sampled from culture after CMV antigen stimulation. All receptors derive from a human donor in good health (CMV status not recorded). Some clones in this sample may be carry-over from other donors' samples.

This clonotype occurred a few times. This chain joins TRBV7-6 and TRBJ1-2; 9 positions match TRBD1. The CDR3 is 15 amino acids. Germline V gives CDR1 SGHVS, CDR2 FNYEAQ. Unmatched junction bases numbered 4, after V lost 5 bases and J lost 0 bases. CDR3 loop: CASSGGTGSNYGYTF. The CDR3 nucleotides are TGTGCCAGCAGCGGCGGGACAGGGTCTAACTATGGCTACACCTTC.

The chain uses TRBV12-5 and TRBJ2-3, with a possible D match to TRBD2 (6 bases). Germline values: CDR1 LGHNT, CDR2 FRNRAP. The CDR3 runs 20 residues. Trimming took off 3 bases at V and 0 bases at J, with 25 bases between the two ends. CDR3 residues: CASGFQPGLAQHPSTDTQYF. In DNA, the CDR3 is TGTGCTAGTGGTTTTCAACCGGGACTTGCGCAACATCCTAGCACAGATACGCAGTATTTT. The complete variable domain, with remaining parts taken from reference TRBV12-5 and TRBJ2-3, reads DARVTQTPRHKVTEMGQEVTMRCQPILGHNTVFWYRQTMMQGLELLAYFRNRAPLDDSGMPKDRFSAEMPDATLATLKIQPSEPRDSAVYFCASGFQPGLAQHPSTDTQYFGPGTRLTVL.

The rearrangement links TRBV27 to TRBJ2-2; no clear D. The V end was cut by 6 bases, the J end by 3 bases, with 17 bases between. The CDR3 sequence is 16 residues long. Germline V lookup: CDR1 MNHEY, CDR2 SMNVEV (reference sequence). The CDR3 bases are TGTGCCAGCAGATCCCTCCGGACGGCTTACACCGGGGAGCTGTTTTTT. This codes for CASRSLRTAYTGELFF.

This chain joins TRBV5-1 and TRBJ1-1; TRBD1 might be the D (5 bases). The germline V and J ends were trimmed by 1 base and 4 bases, with 11 bases remaining between them. CDR1 and CDR2 from the germline V gene are SGHRS and YFSETQ. The CDR3 has 14 amino acids. For the CDR3, the DNA is TGCGCCAGCAGCTTGAGGGGAACGGGCACTGAAGCTTTCTTT. Its translation: CASSLRGTGTEAFF.

This clonotype was observed once. This chain connects TRBV28 to TRBJ2-1; the D gene is possibly TRBD2 (6 bases). The CDR3 extends over 12 amino acids. CDR1 is MDHEN and CDR2 is SYDVKM in the germline V gene. Trimming shortened V by 10 bases and J by 4 bases, and 11 bases separated the two germline ends. The CDR3 here is CATGSGYNEQFF. The DNA of the CDR3 is TGTGCCACCGGTAGCGGTTACAATGAGCAGTTCTTC.

The chain has TRBV6-5 and TRBJ2-1, with 12 bases lining up with TRBD2. The CDR3 is 16 residues long. Germline trimming cut 6 bases from V and 0 bases from J; bases unmatched to any gene: 3. CDR1 and CDR2 from the germline V gene are MNHEY and SVGAGI. CDR3 bases: TGTGCCAGCAGCAAGACTAGCGGGGGCTCCTACAATGAGCAGTTCTTC. This translates into CASSKTSGGSYNEQFF.

In the case of this clonotype: A read error may account for a junction end that differs from germline. The chain combines TRBV6-8 with TRBJ2-3; D unclear. CDR3 length: 15 residues. Germline V gives CDR1 MNHGY, CDR2 SAAAGT. CDR3 sequence: CASSYSGTSADAQYF. In DNA form, the CDR3 reads TGTGCCAGCAGTTACTCCGGTACGTCCGCAGATGCGCAGTATTTT.

The chain employs TRBV19 and TRBJ2-2, with a tentative D call TRBD1 (5 bases). This CDR3 has 16 residues. The V gene lost 5 bases and the J gene lost 1 base, with 14 bases spanning the gap. Germline CDR1 is LNHDA and CDR2 is SQIVND (reference sequence). The CDR3 DNA sequence: TGTGCCAGTAGTGACAGAGAAAGCCTGAACACCGGGGAGCTGTTTTTT. It encodes CASSDRESLNTGELFF.

This chain connects TRBV2 to TRBJ2-1; TRBD2 agrees at 7 bases. The CDR3 totals 15 residues. The V gene end was trimmed by 2 bases and the J gene end by 5 bases; junction bases not matched to a gene: 6. Germline loops: CDR1 SNHLY, CDR2 FYNNEI. The CDR3 loop reads CASSEIERGDNEQFF. In nucleotides, the CDR3 is TGTGCCAGCAGTGAAATCGAGCGGGGAGACAATGAGCAGTTCTTC.

The chain carries TRBV15 and TRBJ2-1, with D tentatively TRBD1 (6 bases). The CDR3 runs 18 residues. V dropped 1 base and J dropped 5 bases, with 21 bases sitting between them. From germline, CDR1 is LNHNV and CDR2 YYDKDF (reference sequence). This CDR3 is CATSRVIGTLRINNEQFF. In DNA form, the CDR3 reads TGTGCCACCAGCAGAGTCATCGGGACATTGCGGATAAACAATGAGCAGTTCTTC.

This clonotype occurred many times. The chain recombines TRBV7-2 with TRBJ2-1, with no clear D. Between the trimmed V and J ends, which lost 3 bases and 0 bases, there was a span of 9 bases. This CDR3 comprises 15 residues. The germline V gene has CDR1 SGHTA and CDR2 FQGNSA. CDR3 DNA: TGTGCCAGCAGCTTGTCACCGAGCTCCTACAATGAGCAGTTCTTC. This gives the protein CASSLSPSSYNEQFF. Filled out from reference TRBV7-2 and TRBJ2-1, the complete variable domain reads GAGVSQSPSNKVTEKGKDVELRCDPISGHTALYWYRQSLGQGLEFLIYFQGNSAPDKSGLPSDRFSAERTGGSVSTLTIQRTQQEDSAVYLCASSLSPSSYNEQFFGPGTRLTVL.

The J gene is TRBJ2-5, the V gene TRBV27; D unclear. The CDR3 is made up of 15 amino acids. CDR1 is MNHEY and CDR2 is SMNVEV in the germline V gene (reference sequence). Deletions cut 5 bases from V and 1 base from J, with 14 bases between. The CDR3 loop is CASSPSPQAQETQYF. The DNA for the CDR3 is TGTGCCAGCAGTCCCAGCCCTCAGGCCCAAGAGACCCAGTACTTC.

V and J are TRBV18 and TRBJ2-6, with D possibly matching TRBD2 (7 bases). Between the trimmed V and J ends, which lost 0 bases and 0 bases, there was a span of 12 bases. Germline CDR1 and CDR2: KGHSH and LQKENI. This CDR3 is 18 amino acids long. This CDR3 reads CASSPPLGGDSGANVLTF. The CDR3 bases are TGTGCCAGCTCACCACCCTTAGGGGGGGACTCTGGGGCCAACGTCCTGACTTTC.

The gene calls are TRBV10-2 and TRBJ2-1, with 7 bases lining up with TRBD2. This CDR3 region has 16 residues. Looked up from germline, CDR1 is WSHSY and CDR2 is SAAADI. V trimming: 4 bases; J trimming: 3 bases; junction bases outside the gene matches: 9. For the CDR3, the DNA is TGCGCCAGCAGTGCCTGGGAGCGGGGAAACTACAATGAGCAGTTCTTC. Translating gives CASSAWERGNYNEQFF.